This is a list of T cell receptor beta chains from one sample in a study of stem cell transplantation in POMP-related autoinflammatory disease. Using immunoSEQ multiplex PCR, the repertoire was profiled, and TCRdb retains in-frame clones only, with some absent. The profile shows about 32,000 clones, 80% to 90% of them singletons. This sample comprised CD4+ T cells from PBMCs, obtained before stem cell transplantation. The receptors were gathered from a human donor with POMP-related autoinflammation and immune dysregulation (PRAID). CDR3s leave out the opening cysteine and the closing phenylalanine or tryptophan. Fields, in order: V gene, CDR3 length, CDR3 protein.

V gene: TRBV30; CDR3 length: 12; CDR3 protein: AWSLAGGDEKLF
V gene: TRBV11-3; CDR3 length: 14; CDR3 protein: ASSTGRGSSTDTQY
V gene: TRBV11-3; CDR3 length: 11; CDR3 protein: ASSLWGQETQY
V gene: TRBV4-2; CDR3 length: 11; CDR3 protein: ASSQETGYGYT
V gene: TRBV9; CDR3 length: 15; CDR3 protein: ASSVGLRQEITDTQY
V gene: TRBV6-9; CDR3 length: 12; CDR3 protein: ASALRGYSHEQY
V gene: TRBV7-2; CDR3 length: 13; CDR3 protein: ASSLVQGVPYEQY
V gene: TRBV10-3; CDR3 length: 10; CDR3 protein: ATGTGAYEQY
V gene: TRBV6-1; CDR3 length: 12; CDR3 protein: ASSDTSGYNEQF
V gene: TRBV27; CDR3 length: 12; CDR3 protein: ASSSGAGYNEQF
V gene: TRBV4-1; CDR3 length: 13; CDR3 protein: ASSQDRPQNSPLH
V gene: TRBV18; CDR3 length: 13; CDR3 protein: ASSPILVENSPLH
V gene: TRBV15; CDR3 length: 14; CDR3 protein: ATSRETGLNTGELF
V gene: TRBV2; CDR3 length: 12; CDR3 protein: ASSDRGGLSEQF
V gene: TRBV11-2; CDR3 length: 12; CDR3 protein: ASSFDRGDSPLH
V gene: TRBV5-1; CDR3 length: 13; CDR3 protein: ASRGQGAREETQY
V gene: TRBV27; CDR3 length: 12; CDR3 protein: ASSSGRGIDEQF
V gene: TRBV28; CDR3 length: 15; CDR3 protein: ASSSPPSRRNYYEQY
V gene: TRBV6-1; CDR3 length: 9; CDR3 protein: ASSSARAQY
V gene: TRBV18; CDR3 length: 14; CDR3 protein: ASSPPASGGSYEQY
V gene: TRBV27; CDR3 length: 15; CDR3 protein: ASRGLAGGALEDTQY
V gene: TRBV6-4; CDR3 length: 10; CDR3 protein: ASSDSGNEQF
V gene: TRBV9; CDR3 length: 12; CDR3 protein: ASSVGAGPDTQY
V gene: TRBV7-9; CDR3 length: 13; CDR3 protein: ASSFDTGGITEAF
V gene: TRBV6-8; CDR3 length: 16; CDR3 protein: ASSSRAACGSYNSPLH
V gene: TRBV5-1; CDR3 length: 13; CDR3 protein: ASSLTSGVTGELF
V gene: TRBV4-2; CDR3 length: 12; CDR3 protein: ASSQDRGNYEQY
V gene: TRBV7-9; CDR3 length: 13; CDR3 protein: ASSLGGGVTDTQY
V gene: TRBV6-6; CDR3 length: 14; CDR3 protein: ASRDRGRWNTGELF
V gene: TRBV5-1; CDR3 length: 10; CDR3 protein: ASSLEGGEQF
V gene: TRBV6-5; CDR3 length: 9; CDR3 protein: ASSERYEQY
V gene: TRBV5-1; CDR3 length: 15; CDR3 protein: ASRGEVPDKGYYEQY
V gene: TRBV5-6; CDR3 length: 12; CDR3 protein: ASSLQGLTYEQY
V gene: TRBV28; CDR3 length: 12; CDR3 protein: ASSQRLVADTQY
V gene: TRBV5-1; CDR3 length: 13; CDR3 protein: ASQFVAGSTDTQY
V gene: TRBV25-1; CDR3 length: 13; CDR3 protein: ASSESWRPNYEQY
V gene: TRBV2; CDR3 length: 12; CDR3 protein: ASKSGAGYNEQF
V gene: TRBV5-4; CDR3 length: 15; CDR3 protein: ASSLYLTSSSYNEQF
V gene: TRBV30; CDR3 length: 11; CDR3 protein: AWKQLGTDELF
V gene: TRBV11-2; CDR3 length: 7; CDR3 protein: ARLATQY
V gene: TRBV27; CDR3 length: 11; CDR3 protein: ASSLRQGYGYT
V gene: TRBV5-1; CDR3 length: 14; CDR3 protein: ASSSSTSGFYNEQF
V gene: TRBV5-1; CDR3 length: 13; CDR3 protein: ASSLAAGPYNEQF
V gene: TRBV7-9; CDR3 length: 13; CDR3 protein: ASSLGWAGGYEQY
V gene: TRBV27; CDR3 length: 11; CDR3 protein: ASSLSPGDAQY
V gene: TRBV20-1; CDR3 length: 9; CDR3 protein: SAPRLGTQY
V gene: TRBV5-6; CDR3 length: 12; CDR3 protein: ASSLEAGKAKLF
V gene: TRBV7-9; CDR3 length: 12; CDR3 protein: ASSFFPGGQPQH
V gene: TRBV5-1; CDR3 length: 10; CDR3 protein: ASRPSGGEQY
V gene: TRBV28; CDR3 length: 10; CDR3 protein: ASSLAYNEQF
V gene: TRBV29-1; CDR3 length: 10; CDR3 protein: SVETGSGEQF
V gene: TRBV28; CDR3 length: 14; CDR3 protein: ASSAQQGAKGNTIY
V gene: TRBV7-5; CDR3 length: 13; CDR3 protein: VRSLSCPKLETQY
V gene: TRBV18; CDR3 length: 14; CDR3 protein: ASSPPTGTGGNEQF
V gene: TRBV1; CDR3 length: 10; CDR3 protein: TSSQDGHVLT
V gene: TRBV30; CDR3 length: 11; CDR3 protein: AWSGSIQNIQY
V gene: TRBV11-2; CDR3 length: 12; CDR3 protein: ASSQGLLRETQY
V gene: TRBV6-6; CDR3 length: 13; CDR3 protein: ASSYVQGGTDTQY